The clone carrying this TCR beta chain was counted a few times. The antigen remains unidentified. These data belong to a study of T cell repertoires in cytomegalovirus infection. Regarding the study as a whole: HLA-C-restricted CMV clonotypes gave the most frequent clonotype in two of eight donors.

This CDR3 is built from 15 residues. V was clipped by 5 bases and J by 9 bases, with 20 bases between them. TCRdb re-called the reads through MiXCR, storing one row per CDR3 protein. The sample yields 230,000 or so distinct CDR3 sequences, about 40% seen once. The material sequenced was CD8+ T cells from cultured PBMCs, taken from culture after CMV antigen stimulation. This TCR came from a human donor in good health (CMV status not recorded). Some clones in this sample may be carry-over from other donors' samples. The chain links TRBV12-3 or TRBV12-4 to TRBJ2-1; D is ambiguous. CDR3 nucleotide sequence: TGTGCCAGCAGTGGAGTGGACCCCGGTACGGGTGAGCAGTTCTTC. Its protein is CASSGVDPGTGEQFF.